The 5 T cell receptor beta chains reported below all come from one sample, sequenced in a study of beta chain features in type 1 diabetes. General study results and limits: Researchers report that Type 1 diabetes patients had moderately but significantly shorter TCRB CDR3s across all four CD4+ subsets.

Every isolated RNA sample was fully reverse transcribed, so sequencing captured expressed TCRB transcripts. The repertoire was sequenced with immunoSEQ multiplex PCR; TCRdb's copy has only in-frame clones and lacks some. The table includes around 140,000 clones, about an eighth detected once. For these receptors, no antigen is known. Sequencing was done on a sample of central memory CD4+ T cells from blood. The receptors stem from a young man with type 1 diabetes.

The CDR3: CASMPRLAEAFF. The CDR3 nucleotides are TGTGCCAGCATGCCCCGGTTGGCTGAAGCTTTCTTT. This chain uses TRBV28 with TRBJ1-1; D remains unclear. This CDR3 spans 12 amino acids. V was shortened by 7 bases and J by 6 bases, with 12 bases between the two germline ends. Germline lookup yields CDR1 MDHEN and CDR2 SYDVKM.

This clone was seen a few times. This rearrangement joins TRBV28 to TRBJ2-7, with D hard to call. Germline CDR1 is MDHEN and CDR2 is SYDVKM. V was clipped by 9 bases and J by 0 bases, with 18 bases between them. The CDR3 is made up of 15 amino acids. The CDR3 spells CASNPLDRSSYEQYF. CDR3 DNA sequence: TGTGCCAGTAACCCTCTTGATCGGAGCTCCTACGAGCAGTACTTC.

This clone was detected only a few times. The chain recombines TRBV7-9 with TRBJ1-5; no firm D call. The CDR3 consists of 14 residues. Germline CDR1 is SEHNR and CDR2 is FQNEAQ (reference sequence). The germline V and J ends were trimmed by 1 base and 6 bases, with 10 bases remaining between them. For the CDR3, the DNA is TGTGCCAGCAGCTTAGGAGGTAGTGGTCAGCCCCAGCATTTT. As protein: CASSLGGSGQPQHF.

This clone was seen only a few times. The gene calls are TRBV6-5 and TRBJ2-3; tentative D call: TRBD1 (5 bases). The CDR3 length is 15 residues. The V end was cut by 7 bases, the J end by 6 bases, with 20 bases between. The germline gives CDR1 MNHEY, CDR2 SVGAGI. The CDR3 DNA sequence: TGTGCCAGCAAGAAAGGGGTACTTACATCCGATACGCAGTATTTT. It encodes CASKKGVLTSDTQYF.

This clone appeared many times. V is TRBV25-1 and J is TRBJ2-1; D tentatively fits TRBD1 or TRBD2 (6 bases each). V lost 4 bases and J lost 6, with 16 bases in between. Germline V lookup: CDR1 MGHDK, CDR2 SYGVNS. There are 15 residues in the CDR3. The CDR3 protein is CASSARGGPLNEQFF. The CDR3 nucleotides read TGTGCCAGCAGTGCCCGAGGGGGGCCGCTCAATGAGCAGTTCTTC.